Included here is one T cell receptor (beta chain) sequence, with context. Relative to the germline gene, one junction end is altered; a read error may explain this. Regions amplified from RNA transcripts were the TCR beta CDR3 regions. HTBI primers were employed in a first-round RT-PCR of the TCR CDR3. TCRdb fed the multiplex PCR reads into MiXCR, producing one record per CDR3 protein. This table has 500,000 to 650,000 distinct CDR3 sequences, more than 14% appearing once. This sample stems from a study of T cells in Graves' hyperthyroidism and ophthalmopathy. Germline CDR1 reads LGHNT; CDR2 reads FRNRAP. The CDR3 has 15 residues.

The chain links TRBV12-5 to TRBJ2-1, with D perhaps assigned TRBD1 or TRBD2 (5 bases each). Sequencing was performed on blood. The origin of this receptor is a woman aged 50 to 65 with Graves' ophthalmopathy. The CDR3 DNA reads as TGTGCTAGTGGTTTTGGGGGTCCCCCCTACAGTGAGCAGTTCTTC. This gives the protein CASGFGGPPYSEQFF. The whole variable domain, filled in from reference TRBV12-5 and TRBJ2-1, reads DARVTQTPRHKVTEMGQEVTMRCQPILGHNTVFWYRQTMMQGLELLAYFRNRAPLDDSGMPKDRFSAEMPDATLATLKIQPSEPRDSAVYFCASGFGGPPYSEQFFGPGTRLTVL.